The source of this T cell receptor beta chain is a study of shared clonotypes between healthy human individuals. The CDR3 is 19 amino acids. V shed 7 bases and J 0 bases; nucleotides not matched to a gene: 15. Germline V gene data show CDR1 as SGHRS and CDR2 as YFSETQ. Notes on the study in general: Large depth notwithstanding, sorted-subset sequencing proved incomplete by rarefaction.

About this clone itself: The target antigen is unknown.

The naive CD8 subset, CD45RO-negative cells positively selected for CCR7, excluded terminally differentiated effector memory CD45RA+ cells. Donors were healthy HIV-negative adults without recent acute infections or vaccinations. Several immunoSEQ 96-well plates shared each subset's DNA, each plate a replicate. Sequencing was performed with immunoSEQ multiplex PCR; in TCRdb, only in-frame clones are kept and a portion is missing. The sample lists around 1.9 million clones; around 95% were seen once. The specimen was naive CD8+ T cells from PBMCs. The receptor comes from a man aged 18-30 years in good health. Some clones in this sample may be carry-over from other donors' samples. The chain uses TRBV5-1 and TRBJ2-1; the match to TRBD2 covers 11 bases. CDR3 coding DNA: TGCGCCAGCGGCCGACACCTGGGACTAGCGGAAGGCTCCTACAATGAGCAGTTCTTC. Protein sequence: CASGRHLGLAEGSYNEQFF.